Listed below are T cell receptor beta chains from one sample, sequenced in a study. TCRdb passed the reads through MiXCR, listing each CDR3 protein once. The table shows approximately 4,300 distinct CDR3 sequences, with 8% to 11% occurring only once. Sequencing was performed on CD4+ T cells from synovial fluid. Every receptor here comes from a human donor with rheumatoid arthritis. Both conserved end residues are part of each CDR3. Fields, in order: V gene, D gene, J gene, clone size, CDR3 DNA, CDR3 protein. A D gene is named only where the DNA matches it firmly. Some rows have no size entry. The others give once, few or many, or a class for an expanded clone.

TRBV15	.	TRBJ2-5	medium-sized	TGTGCCACCAGCAGAGATTTGGGAAGGTTTGAGACCCAGTACTTC	CATSRDLGRFETQYF
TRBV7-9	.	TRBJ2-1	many	TGTGCCAGCAGCTTAGCGGGAGTTTGGTTCTTC	CASSLAGVWFF
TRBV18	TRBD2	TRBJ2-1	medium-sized	TGTGCCAGCTCACCTCTGACTAGCGGGAGGACCAATGAGCAGTTCTTC	CASSPLTSGRTNEQFF
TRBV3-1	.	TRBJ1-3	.	TGTGCCAGCAGCCGGGCCCAACGGGACACCATATATTTT	CASSRAQRDTIYF
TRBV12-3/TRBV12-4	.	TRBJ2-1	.	TGTGGCAGTAGTTTGCGGCGGACCGAGCAGTTCTTC	CGSSLRRTEQFF
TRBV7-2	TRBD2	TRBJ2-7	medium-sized	TGTGCCAGCAGCCTACTGGGACTAGTCTCCTACGAGCAGTACTTC	CASSLLGLVSYEQYF
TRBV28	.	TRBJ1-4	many	TGTGCCAGCAGCCGGTCTGACGGGGGGAATGAAAAACTGTTTTTT	CASSRSDGGNEKLFF
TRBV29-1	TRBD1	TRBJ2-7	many	TGCAGCGTTGAGAAAGGACAGGGCGAGCAGTACTTC	CSVEKGQGEQYF
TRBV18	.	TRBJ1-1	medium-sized	TGTGCCAGCTCACCAGGTGCCGGCGGGAACACTGAAGCTTTCTTT	CASSPGAGGNTEAFF
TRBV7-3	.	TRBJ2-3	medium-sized	TGTGCCAGCAGCTTAACGGGAGATACGCAGTATTTT	CASSLTGDTQYF